Detailed here is one T cell receptor beta chain. The data belong to a study of blood T cell repertoires in COVID-19. Turning to the study itself: Samples came from the United States, Italy and Spain, spanning acute and convalescent COVID-19.

As originally analysed: The authors estimated nucleated cell counts from reference gene primer amplification. The repertoire was sequenced with immunoSEQ multiplex PCR; TCRdb's copy has only in-frame clones and lacks some. V and J calls and clone size are given by that table; D and trimming were obtained from the DNA. The top ten clones hold more than 10% of a sample with tens of thousands of clones, approximately 85% of them seen once. V was pared by 1 base and J by 1 base, with 3 bases of the junction left unmatched. This CDR3 comprises 15 residues. Germline loops: CDR1 SGHRS, CDR2 YFSETQ. This chain joins TRBV5-1 and TRBJ2-3; TRBD2 agrees at 7 bases. Sequencing was carried out using peripheral blood. The TCR comes from a human donor in a cohort sampled during active COVID-19. The CDR3 region is CASSLQRGGTDTQYF. The CDR3 DNA is TGCGCCAGCAGCTTGCAACGGGGGGGCACAGATACGCAGTATTTT.